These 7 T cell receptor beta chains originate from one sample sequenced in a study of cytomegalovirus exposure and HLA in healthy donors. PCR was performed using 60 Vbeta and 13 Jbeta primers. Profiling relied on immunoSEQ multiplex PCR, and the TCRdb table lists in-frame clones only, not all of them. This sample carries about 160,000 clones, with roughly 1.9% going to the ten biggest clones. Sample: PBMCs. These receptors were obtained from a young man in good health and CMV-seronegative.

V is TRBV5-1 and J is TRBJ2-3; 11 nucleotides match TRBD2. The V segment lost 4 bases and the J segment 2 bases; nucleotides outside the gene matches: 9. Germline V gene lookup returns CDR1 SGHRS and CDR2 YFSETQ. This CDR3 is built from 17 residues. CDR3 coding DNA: TGCGCCAGCAGCATAGGGACTAGCGGAAAGCTCACAGATACGCAGTATTTT. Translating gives CASSIGTSGKLTDTQYF.

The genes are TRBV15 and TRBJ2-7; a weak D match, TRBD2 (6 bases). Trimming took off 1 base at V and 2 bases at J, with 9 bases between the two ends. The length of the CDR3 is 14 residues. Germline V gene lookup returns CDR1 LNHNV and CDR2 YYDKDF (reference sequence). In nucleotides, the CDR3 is TGTGCCACCAGCAGAGGGGGACTGACCTACGAGCAGTACTTC. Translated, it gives CATSRGGLTYEQYF.

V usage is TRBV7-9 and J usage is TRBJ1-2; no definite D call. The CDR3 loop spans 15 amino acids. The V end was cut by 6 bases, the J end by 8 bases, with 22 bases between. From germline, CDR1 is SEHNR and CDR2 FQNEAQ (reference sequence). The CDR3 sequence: CASRESSGSLRGYTF. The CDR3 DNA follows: TGTGCCAGCAGGGAGAGCTCGGGATCCCTGAGGGGCTACACCTTC.

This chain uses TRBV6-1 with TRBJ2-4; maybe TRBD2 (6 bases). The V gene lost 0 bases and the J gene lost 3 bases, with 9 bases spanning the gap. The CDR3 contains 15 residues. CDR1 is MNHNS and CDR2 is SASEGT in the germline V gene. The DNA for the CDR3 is TGTGCCAGCAGTGAAGCCTCCGGGGGCAAAAACATTCAGTACTTC. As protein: CASSEASGGKNIQYF.

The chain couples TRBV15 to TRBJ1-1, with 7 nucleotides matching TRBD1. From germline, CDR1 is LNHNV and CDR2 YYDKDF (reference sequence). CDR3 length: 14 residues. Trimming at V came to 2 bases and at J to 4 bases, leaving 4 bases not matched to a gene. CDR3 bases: TGTGCCACCAGCAGAACAGGGGAGACCACTGAAGCTTTCTTT. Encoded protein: CATSRTGETTEAFF.

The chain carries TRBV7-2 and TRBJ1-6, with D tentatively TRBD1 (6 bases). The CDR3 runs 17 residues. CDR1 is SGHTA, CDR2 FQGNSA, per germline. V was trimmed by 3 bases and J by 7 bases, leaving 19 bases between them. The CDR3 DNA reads TGTGCCAGCAGCTTGCCGTATACTGCAGGGGAGAATTCACCCCTCCACTTT. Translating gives CASSLPYTAGENSPLHF.

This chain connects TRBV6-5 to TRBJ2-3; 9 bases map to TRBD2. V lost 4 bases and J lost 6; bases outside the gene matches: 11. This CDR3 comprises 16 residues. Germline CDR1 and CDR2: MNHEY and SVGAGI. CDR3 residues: CASSSLAGGGSDTQYF. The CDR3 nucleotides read TGTGCCAGCAGTTCACTAGCGGGCGGTGGTTCGGATACGCAGTATTTT.